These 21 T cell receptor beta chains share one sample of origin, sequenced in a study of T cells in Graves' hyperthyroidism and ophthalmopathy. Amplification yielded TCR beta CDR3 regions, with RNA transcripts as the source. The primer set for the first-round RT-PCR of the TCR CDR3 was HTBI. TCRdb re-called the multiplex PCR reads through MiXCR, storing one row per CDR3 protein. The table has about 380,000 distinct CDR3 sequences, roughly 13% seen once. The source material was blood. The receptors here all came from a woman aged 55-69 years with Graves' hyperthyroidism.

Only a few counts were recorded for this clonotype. This CDR3 is CASSLTDLAGVSSGELFF. CDR3 DNA sequence: TGTGCCAGCAGTCTTACGGATCTAGCGGGAGTGTCATCCGGGGAGCTGTTTTTT. V gene TRBV6-2 or TRBV6-3 combines with J gene TRBJ2-2, with 10 nucleotides matching TRBD2. From germline, CDR1 is MNHEY and CDR2 SVGEGT. The V gene end was trimmed by 5 bases and the J gene end by 6 bases; junction bases not matched to a gene: 15. The CDR3 extends over 18 amino acids.

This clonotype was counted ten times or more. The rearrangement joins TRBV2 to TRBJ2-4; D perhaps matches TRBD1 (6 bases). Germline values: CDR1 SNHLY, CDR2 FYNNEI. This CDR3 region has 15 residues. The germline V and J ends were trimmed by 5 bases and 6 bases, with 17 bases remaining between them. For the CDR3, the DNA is TGTGCCAGCAGTCCCCGAACAGGGTTCTTAAACATTCAGTACTTC. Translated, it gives CASSPRTGFLNIQYF.

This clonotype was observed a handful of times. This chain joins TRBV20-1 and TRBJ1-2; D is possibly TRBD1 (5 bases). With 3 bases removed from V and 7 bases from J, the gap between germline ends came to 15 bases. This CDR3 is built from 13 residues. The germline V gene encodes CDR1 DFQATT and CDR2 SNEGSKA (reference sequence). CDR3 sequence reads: CSASHPGQGGYTF. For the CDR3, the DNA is TGCAGTGCTAGTCATCCGGGGCAGGGTGGCTACACCTTC.

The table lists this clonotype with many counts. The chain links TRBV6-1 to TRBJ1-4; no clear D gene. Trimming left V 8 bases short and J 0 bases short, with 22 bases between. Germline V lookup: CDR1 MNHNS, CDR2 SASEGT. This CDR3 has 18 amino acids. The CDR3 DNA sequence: TGTGCCAGCGAAGTCATTCATATGGCGGAAGCAACTAATGAAAAACTGTTTTTT. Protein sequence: CASEVIHMAEATNEKLFF.

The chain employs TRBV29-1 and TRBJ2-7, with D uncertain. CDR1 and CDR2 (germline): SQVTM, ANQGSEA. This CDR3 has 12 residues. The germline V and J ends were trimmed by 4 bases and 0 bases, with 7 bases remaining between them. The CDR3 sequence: CSVVKDSYEQYF. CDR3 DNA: TGCAGCGTTGTAAAGGACTCCTACGAGCAGTACTTC.

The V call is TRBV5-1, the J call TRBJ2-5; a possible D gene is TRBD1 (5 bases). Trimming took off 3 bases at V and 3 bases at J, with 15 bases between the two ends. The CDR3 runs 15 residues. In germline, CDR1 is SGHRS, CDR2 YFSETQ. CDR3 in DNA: TGCGCCAGCAGCTCCCCTGACAGATTCGAAGAGACCCAGTACTTC. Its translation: CASSSPDRFEETQYF.

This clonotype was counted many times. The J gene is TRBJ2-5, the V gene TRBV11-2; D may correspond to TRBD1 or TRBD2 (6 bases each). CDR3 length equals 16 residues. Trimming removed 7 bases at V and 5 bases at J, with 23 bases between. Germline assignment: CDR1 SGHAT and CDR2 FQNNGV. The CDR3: CASTPGATPAPETQYF. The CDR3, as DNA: TGTGCCAGCACCCCGGGGGCGACACCCGCTCCGGAGACCCAGTACTTC.

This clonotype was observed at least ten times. CDR3 residues: CASSLALAGGPITQYF. CDR3 nucleotides: TGTGCCAGCAGCCTGGCCTTAGCGGGAGGGCCTATAACGCAGTATTTT. The rearrangement links TRBV7-8 to TRBJ2-3; 11 nucleotides match TRBD2. Germline assignment: CDR1 SGHVS and CDR2 FQNEAQ. The length of the CDR3 is 16 residues. Germline trimming cut 5 bases from V and 9 bases from J; bases unmatched to any gene: 13.

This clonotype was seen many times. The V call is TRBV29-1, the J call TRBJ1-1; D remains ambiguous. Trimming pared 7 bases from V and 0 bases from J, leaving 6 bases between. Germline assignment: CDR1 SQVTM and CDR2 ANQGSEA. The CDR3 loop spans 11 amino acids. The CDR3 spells CSALVNTEAFF. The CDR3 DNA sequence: TGCAGCGCCCTAGTGAACACTGAAGCTTTCTTT.

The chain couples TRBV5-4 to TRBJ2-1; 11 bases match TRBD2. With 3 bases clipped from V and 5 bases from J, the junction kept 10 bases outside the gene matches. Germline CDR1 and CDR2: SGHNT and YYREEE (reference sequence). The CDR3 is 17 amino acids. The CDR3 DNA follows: TGTGCCAGCAGCTACCGGGTAGCGGGAGGGCCGGACAATGAGCAGTTCTTC. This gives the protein CASSYRVAGGPDNEQFF.

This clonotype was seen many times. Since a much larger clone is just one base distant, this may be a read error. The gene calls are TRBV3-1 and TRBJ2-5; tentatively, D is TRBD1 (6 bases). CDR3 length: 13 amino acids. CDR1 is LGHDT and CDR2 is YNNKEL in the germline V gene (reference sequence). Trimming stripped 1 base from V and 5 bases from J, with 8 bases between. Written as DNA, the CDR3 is TGTGCCAGCAGCCAAGGACAGGCGGAGACCCAGTACTTC. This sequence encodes CASSQGQAETQYF.

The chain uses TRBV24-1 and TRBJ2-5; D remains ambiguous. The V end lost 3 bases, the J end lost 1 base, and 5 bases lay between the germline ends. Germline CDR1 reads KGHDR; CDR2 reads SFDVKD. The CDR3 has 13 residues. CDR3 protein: CATSDGSQETQYF. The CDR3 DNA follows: TGTGCCACCAGTGATGGCAGCCAAGAGACCCAGTACTTC.

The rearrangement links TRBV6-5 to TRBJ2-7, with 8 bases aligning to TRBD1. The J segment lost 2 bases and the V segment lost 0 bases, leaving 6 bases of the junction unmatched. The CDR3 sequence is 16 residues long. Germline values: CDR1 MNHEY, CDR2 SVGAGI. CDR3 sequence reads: CASSYSSDRGPYEQYF. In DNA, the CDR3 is TGTGCCAGCAGTTACTCTTCCGACAGGGGCCCCTACGAGCAGTACTTC.

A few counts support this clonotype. The CDR3: CSVEDLSAGRTDTQYF. In DNA form, the CDR3 reads TGCAGCGTTGAAGATCTCTCAGCGGGGAGGACAGATACGCAGTATTTT. The chain links TRBV29-1 to TRBJ2-3; 7 bases align to TRBD2. After removal of 0 bases from V and 3 bases from J, the junction contained 9 bases not matched to a gene. CDR1 and CDR2 (germline): SQVTM, ANQGSEA. The CDR3 has 16 amino acids.

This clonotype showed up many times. The CDR3 nucleotides read TGTGCCAGCATGTCACGGATTGACTATGGCTACACCTTC. It specifies CASMSRIDYGYTF. This sequence joins TRBV6-1 and TRBJ1-2; D remains ambiguous. The CDR3 is 13 amino acids. Between the trimmed V and J ends, which lost 7 bases and 3 bases, there was a span of 12 bases. Germline V gene sequence: CDR1 MNHNS, CDR2 SASEGT.

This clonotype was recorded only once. CDR3 amino acids: CASSLWDSYEQYF. The CDR3 nucleotides read TGTGCCAGCAGTTTATGGGACTCCTACGAGCAGTACTTC. The chain uses TRBV28 and TRBJ2-7; D gene unclear. The CDR3 sequence is 13 residues long. V lost 0 bases and J 0 bases, leaving 3 bases between the germline ends. CDR1 is MDHEN and CDR2 is SYDVKM in the germline V gene.

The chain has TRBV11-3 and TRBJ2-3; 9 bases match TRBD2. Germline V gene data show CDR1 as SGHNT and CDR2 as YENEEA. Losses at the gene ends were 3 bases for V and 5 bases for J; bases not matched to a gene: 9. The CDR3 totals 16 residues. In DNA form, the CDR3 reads TGTGCCAGCAGCTTCTTAGCGGGAGTGTATGTAGATACGCAGTATTTT. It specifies CASSFLAGVYVDTQYF.

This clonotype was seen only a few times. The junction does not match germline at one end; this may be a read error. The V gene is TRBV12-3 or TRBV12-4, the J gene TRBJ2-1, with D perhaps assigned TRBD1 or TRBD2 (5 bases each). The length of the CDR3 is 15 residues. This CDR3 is CASSQRWGTYNERFF. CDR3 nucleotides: TGTGCCAGCTCCCAAAGGTGGGGGACCTACAATGAGCGGTTCTTC.

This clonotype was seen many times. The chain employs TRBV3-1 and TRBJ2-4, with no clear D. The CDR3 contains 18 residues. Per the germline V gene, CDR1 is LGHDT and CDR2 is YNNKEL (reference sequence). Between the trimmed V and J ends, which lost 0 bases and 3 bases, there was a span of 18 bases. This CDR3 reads CASSQDVDGLLDKNIQYF. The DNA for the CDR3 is TGTGCCAGCAGCCAAGATGTAGACGGGCTATTAGACAAAAACATTCAGTACTTC.

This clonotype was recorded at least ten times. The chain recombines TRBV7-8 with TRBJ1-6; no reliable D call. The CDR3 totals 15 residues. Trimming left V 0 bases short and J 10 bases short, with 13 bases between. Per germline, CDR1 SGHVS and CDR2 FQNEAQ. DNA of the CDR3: TGTGCCAGCAGCTTAGCTGGCAAAGGATTGTCACCCCTCCACTTT. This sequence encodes CASSLAGKGLSPLHF.

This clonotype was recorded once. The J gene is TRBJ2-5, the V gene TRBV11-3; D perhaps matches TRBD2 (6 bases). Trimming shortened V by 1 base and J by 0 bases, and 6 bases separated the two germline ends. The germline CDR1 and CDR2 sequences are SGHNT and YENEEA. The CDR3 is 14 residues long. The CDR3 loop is CASSLGGDQETQYF. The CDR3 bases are TGTGCCAGCAGCTTAGGCGGGGACCAAGAGACCCAGTACTTC.